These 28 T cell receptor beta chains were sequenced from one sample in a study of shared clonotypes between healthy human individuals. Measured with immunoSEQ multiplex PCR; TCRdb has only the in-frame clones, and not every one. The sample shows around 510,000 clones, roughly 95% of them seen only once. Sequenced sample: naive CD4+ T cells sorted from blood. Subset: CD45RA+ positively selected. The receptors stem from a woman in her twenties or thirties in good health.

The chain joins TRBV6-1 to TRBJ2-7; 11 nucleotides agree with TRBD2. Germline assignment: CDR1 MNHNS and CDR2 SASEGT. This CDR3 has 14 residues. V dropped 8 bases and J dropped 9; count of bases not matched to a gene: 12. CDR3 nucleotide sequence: TGTGCCAGCGTAGCCACTAGCGGGAGAAATAGGCAGTACTTC. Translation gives CASVATSGRNRQYF.

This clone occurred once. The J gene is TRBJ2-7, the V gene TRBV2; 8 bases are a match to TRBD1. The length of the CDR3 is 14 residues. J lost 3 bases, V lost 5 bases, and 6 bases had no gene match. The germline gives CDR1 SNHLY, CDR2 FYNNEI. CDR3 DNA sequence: TGTGCCAGCAGTCAACAGGGGGAAGGCTACGAGCAGTACTTC. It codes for CASSQQGEGYEQYF.

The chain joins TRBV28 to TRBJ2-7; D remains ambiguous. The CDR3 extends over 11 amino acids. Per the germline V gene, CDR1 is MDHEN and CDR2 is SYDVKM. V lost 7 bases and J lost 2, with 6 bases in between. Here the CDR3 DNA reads TGTGCCAGCACCGATCCCTACGAGCAGTACTTC. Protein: CASTDPYEQYF.

CDR3 DNA sequence: TGCGCCAGCAGCTTGGACAGGGTTAATGAGCAGTTCTTC. Its translation is CASSLDRVNEQFF. The chain links TRBV5-1 to TRBJ2-1, with a weak D call TRBD1 (6 bases). Trimming cost V 0 bases and J 7 bases, with 8 bases left between them. CDR3 size: 13 residues. Looked up from germline, CDR1 is SGHRS and CDR2 is YFSETQ.

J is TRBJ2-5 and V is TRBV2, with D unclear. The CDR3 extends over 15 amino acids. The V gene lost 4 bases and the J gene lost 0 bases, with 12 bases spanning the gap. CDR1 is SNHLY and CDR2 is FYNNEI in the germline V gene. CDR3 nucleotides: TGTGCCAGCAGTGGGGTCCTTTGGTACCAAGAGACCCAGTACTTC. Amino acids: CASSGVLWYQETQYF.

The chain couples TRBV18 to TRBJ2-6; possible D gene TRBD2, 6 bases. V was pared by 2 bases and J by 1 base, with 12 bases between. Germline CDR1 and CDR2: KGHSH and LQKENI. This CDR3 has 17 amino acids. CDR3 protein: CASSPGRSGSGANVLTF. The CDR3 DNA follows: TGTGCCAGCTCACCAGGGAGGAGCGGGTCTGGGGCCAACGTCCTGACTTTC.

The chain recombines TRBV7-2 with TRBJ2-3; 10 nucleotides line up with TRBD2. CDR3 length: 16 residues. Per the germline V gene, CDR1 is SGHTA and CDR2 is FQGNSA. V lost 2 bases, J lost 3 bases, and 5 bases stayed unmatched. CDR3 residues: CASSLWSSGRTDTQYF. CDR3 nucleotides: TGTGCCAGCAGCTTATGGAGTAGCGGGAGGACAGATACGCAGTATTTT.

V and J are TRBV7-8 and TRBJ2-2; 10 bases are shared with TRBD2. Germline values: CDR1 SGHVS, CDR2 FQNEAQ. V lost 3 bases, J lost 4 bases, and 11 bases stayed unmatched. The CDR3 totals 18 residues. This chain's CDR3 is CASSFSLAGVSGTGELFF. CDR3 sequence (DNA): TGTGCCAGCAGCTTTTCCCTAGCGGGAGTTTCGGGCACCGGGGAGCTGTTTTTT. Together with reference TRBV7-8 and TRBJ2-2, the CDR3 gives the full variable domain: GAGVSQSPRYKVAKRGQDVALRCDPISGHVSLFWYQQALGQGPEFLTYFQNEAQLDKSGLPSDRFFAERPEGSVSTLKIQRTQQEDSAVYLCASSFSLAGVSGTGELFFGEGSRLTVL.

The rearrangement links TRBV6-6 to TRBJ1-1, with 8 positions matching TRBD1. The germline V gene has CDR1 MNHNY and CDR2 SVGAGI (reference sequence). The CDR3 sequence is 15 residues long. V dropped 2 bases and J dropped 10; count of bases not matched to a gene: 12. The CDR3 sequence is CASSYNSGGAGGAFF. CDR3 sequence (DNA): TGTGCCAGCAGTTACAACTCAGGGGGCGCAGGAGGAGCTTTCTTT.

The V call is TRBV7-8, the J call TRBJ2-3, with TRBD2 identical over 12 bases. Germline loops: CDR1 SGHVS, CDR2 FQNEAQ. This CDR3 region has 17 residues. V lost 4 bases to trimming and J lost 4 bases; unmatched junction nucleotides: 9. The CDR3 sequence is CASSYRLAGVMADTQYF. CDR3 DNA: TGTGCCAGCAGCTATCGACTAGCGGGAGTGATGGCAGATACGCAGTATTTT.

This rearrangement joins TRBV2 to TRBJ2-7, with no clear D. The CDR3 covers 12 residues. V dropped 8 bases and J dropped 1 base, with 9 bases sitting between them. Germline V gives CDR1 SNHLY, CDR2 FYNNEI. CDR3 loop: CASEARSYEQYF. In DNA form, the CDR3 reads TGTGCCAGCGAGGCCAGGTCCTACGAGCAGTACTTC. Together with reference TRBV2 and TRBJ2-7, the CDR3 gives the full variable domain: EPEVTQTPSHQVTQMGQEVILRCVPISNHLYFYWYRQILGQKVEFLVSFYNNEISEKSEIFDDQFSVERPDGSNFTLKIRSTKLEDSAMYFCASEARSYEQYFGPGTRLTVT.

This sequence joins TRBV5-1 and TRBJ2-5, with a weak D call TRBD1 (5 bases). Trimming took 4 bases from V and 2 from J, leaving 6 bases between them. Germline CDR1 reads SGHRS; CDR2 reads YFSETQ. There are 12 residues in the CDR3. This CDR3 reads CASSDSQETQYF. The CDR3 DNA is TGCGCCAGCAGCGACAGTCAAGAGACCCAGTACTTC. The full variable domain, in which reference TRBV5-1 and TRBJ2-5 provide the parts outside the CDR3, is KAGVTQTPRYLIKTRGQQVTLSCSPISGHRSVSWYQQTPGQGLQFLFEYFSETQRNKGNFPGRFSGRQFSNSRSEMNVSTLELGDSALYLCASSDSQETQYFGPGTRLLVL.

Written as DNA, the CDR3 is TGTGCCAGCAGCTGGCCTGGACGGCGGCAAGAGACCCAGTACTTC. The encoded protein is CASSWPGRRQETQYF. This chain joins TRBV11-2 and TRBJ2-5, with D hard to call. Germline loops: CDR1 SGHAT, CDR2 FQNNGV. Trimming removed 4 bases at V and 2 bases at J, with 14 bases between. The CDR3 sequence is 15 residues long.

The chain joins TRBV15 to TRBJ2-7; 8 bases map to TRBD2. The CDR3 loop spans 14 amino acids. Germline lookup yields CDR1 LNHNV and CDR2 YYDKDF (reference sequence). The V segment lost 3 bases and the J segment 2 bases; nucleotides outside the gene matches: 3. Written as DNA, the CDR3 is TGTGCCACCAGCAGGCGGGGGGCGGCCTACGAGCAGTACTTC. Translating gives CATSRRGAAYEQYF.

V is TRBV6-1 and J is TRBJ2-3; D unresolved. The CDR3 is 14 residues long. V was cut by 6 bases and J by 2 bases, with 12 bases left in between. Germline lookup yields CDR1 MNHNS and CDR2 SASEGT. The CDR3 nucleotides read TGTGCCAGCAGCCAGAACGGCCTCACAGATACGCAGTATTTT. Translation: CASSQNGLTDTQYF.

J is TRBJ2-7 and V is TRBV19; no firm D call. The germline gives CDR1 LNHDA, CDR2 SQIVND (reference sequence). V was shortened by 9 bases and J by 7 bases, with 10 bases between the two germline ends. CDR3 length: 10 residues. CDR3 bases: TGTGCCAGGGCCGTTGGAGAGCAGTACTTC. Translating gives CARAVGEQYF.

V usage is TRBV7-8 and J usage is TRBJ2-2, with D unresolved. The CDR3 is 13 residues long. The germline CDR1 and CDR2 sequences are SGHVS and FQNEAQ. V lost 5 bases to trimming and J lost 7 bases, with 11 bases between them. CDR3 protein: CASSPYGDGELFF. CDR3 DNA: TGTGCCAGCAGCCCATATGGGGACGGGGAGCTGTTTTTT.

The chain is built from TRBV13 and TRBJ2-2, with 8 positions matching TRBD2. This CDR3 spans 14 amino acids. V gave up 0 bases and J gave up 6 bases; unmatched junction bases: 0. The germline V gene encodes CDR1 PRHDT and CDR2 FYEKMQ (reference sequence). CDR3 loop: CASSLGGRAGELFF. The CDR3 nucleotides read TGTGCCAGCAGCTTAGGCGGGAGGGCCGGGGAGCTGTTTTTT.

CDR3 bases: TGTGCCAGCAGCCTAATGGGTGGGAGGTCCACAGAGACCCAGTACTTC. As protein: CASSLMGGRSTETQYF. The rearrangement joins TRBV2 to TRBJ2-5; a weak D match, TRBD2 (6 bases). The CDR3 is 16 residues long. In germline, CDR1 is SNHLY, CDR2 FYNNEI. Trimming left V 6 bases short and J 4 bases short, with 21 bases between. The variable domain in full, completed from reference TRBV2 and TRBJ2-5, reads EPEVTQTPSHQVTQMGQEVILRCVPISNHLYFYWYRQILGQKVEFLVSFYNNEISEKSEIFDDQFSVERPDGSNFTLKIRSTKLEDSAMYFCASSLMGGRSTETQYFGPGTRLLVL.

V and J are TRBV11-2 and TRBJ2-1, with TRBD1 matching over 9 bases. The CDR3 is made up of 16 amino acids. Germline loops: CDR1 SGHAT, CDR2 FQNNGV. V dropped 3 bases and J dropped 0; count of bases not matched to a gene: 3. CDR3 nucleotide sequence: TGTGCCAGCAGCTTGACAGGGGGAAGCTCCTACAATGAGCAGTTCTTC. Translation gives CASSLTGGSSYNEQFF.

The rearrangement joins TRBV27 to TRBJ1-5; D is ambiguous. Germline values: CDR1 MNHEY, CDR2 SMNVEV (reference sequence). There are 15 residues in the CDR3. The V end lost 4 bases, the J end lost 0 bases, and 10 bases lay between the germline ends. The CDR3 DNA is TGTGCCAGCAGTTCGTACAGAAATAGCAATCAGCCCCAGCATTTT. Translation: CASSSYRNSNQPQHF.

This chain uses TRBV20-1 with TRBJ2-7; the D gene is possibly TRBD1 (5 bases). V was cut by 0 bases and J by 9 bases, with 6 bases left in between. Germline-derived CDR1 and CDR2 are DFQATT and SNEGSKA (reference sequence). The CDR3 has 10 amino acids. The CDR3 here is CSARDRAQYF. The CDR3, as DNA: TGCAGTGCTAGAGACAGGGCGCAGTACTTC.

The CDR3 loop is CASSSLRDPAGELFF. The CDR3, as DNA: TGTGCCAGCAGTTCCCTCCGGGACCCCGCCGGGGAGCTGTTTTTT. The chain combines TRBV27 with TRBJ2-2, with D possibly called TRBD1 or TRBD2 (5 bases each). The CDR3 spans 15 residues. Trimming removed 4 bases at V and 6 bases at J, with 15 bases between. In germline, CDR1 is MNHEY, CDR2 SMNVEV (reference sequence).

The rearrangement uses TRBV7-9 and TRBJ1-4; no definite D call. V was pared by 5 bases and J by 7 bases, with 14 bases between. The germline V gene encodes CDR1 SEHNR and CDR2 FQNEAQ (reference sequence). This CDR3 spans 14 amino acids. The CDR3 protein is CASSLWTSSEKLFF. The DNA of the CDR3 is TGTGCCAGCAGCCTTTGGACTAGCAGTGAAAAACTGTTTTTT.

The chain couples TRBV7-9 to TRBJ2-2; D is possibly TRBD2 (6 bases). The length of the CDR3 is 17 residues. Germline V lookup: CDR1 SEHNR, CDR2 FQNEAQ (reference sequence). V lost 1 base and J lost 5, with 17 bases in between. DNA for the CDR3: TGTGCCAGCAGCTTAGGTACGGAGGGAAGGTGGACCGGGGAGCTGTTTTTT. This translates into CASSLGTEGRWTGELFF.

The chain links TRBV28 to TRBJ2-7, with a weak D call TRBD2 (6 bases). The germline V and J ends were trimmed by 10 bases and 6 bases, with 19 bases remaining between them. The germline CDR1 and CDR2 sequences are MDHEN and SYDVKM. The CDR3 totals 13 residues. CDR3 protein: CATTTGAYGEQYF. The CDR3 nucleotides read TGTGCCACGACGACGGGAGCTTACGGCGAGCAGTACTTC.

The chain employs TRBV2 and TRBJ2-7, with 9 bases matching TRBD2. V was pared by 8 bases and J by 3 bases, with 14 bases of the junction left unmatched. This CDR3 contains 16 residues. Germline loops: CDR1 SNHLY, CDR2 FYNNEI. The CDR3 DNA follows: TGTGCCAGCCTGTCCCTAGCGGGAAAGGGGCACTACGAGCAGTACTTC. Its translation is CASLSLAGKGHYEQYF.

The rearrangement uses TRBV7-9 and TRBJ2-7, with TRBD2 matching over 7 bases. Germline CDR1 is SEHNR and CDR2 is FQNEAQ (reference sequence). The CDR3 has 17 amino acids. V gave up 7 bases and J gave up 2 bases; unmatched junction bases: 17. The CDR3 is CASTPMFTSELTYEQYF. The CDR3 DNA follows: TGTGCCAGCACCCCTATGTTTACTAGCGAACTCACCTACGAGCAGTACTTC.